This T cell receptor beta chain appears in the sequencing data of a study of blood T cell repertoires in COVID-19. Study details: Samples taken during acute and convalescent COVID-19 were collected in the United States, Italy and Spain. T cells, B-cell-depleted T cells, or PBMCs provided the cDNA or gDNA that served as material.

This clone has more than one count but fewer than ten. The CDR3 contains 15 residues. J lost 4 bases, V lost 0 bases, and 3 bases had no gene match. Germline CDR1 SNHLY, CDR2 FYNNEI. Authors' data handling: Estimates of nucleated cell counts were drawn from the amplification of reference gene primers. The repertoire was sequenced with immunoSEQ multiplex PCR; TCRdb's copy has only in-frame clones and lacks some. Clone size and the V and J calls come from that table; the DNA yielded D and trimming. The table has over 85,000 clones, roughly 89% seen once. The rearrangement uses TRBV2 and TRBJ1-2; the match to TRBD1 covers 9 bases. The sample was peripheral blood. This clonotype originated in a human donor in a cohort sampled during active COVID-19. The CDR3 protein is CASSEADRGIYGYTF. In nucleotides, the CDR3 is TGTGCCAGCAGTGAAGCTGACAGGGGGATCTATGGCTACACCTTC.